The 23 T cell receptor beta chains given below trace back to one sample, sequenced in a study of T cell responses to AZD1222 COVID-19 vaccine. Clones were sequenced by immunoSEQ multiplex PCR, and TCRdb holds only the in-frame ones, with some missing. The table has around 140,000 clones, roughly 84% seen once. Sequences were derived from peripheral blood, sampled 28 days after the second AZD1222 dose. Source of these receptors: an adult who received the AZD1222 COVID-19 vaccine.

The chain has TRBV6-5 and TRBJ1-5; D may be TRBD1 (5 bases). The CDR3 sequence is 15 residues long. In germline, CDR1 is MNHEY, CDR2 SVGAGI. Trimming removed 7 bases from V and 1 base from J, with 14 bases in between. The CDR3: CASTAFWGSNQPQHF. CDR3 coding DNA: TGTGCCAGCACCGCTTTTTGGGGGAGCAATCAGCCCCAGCATTTT.

The chain uses TRBV4-1 and TRBJ1-2; 9 nucleotides align to TRBD1. Germline V CDR1 and CDR2: MGHRA, YSYEKL. V trimming: 2 bases; J trimming: 3 bases; junction bases outside the gene matches: 4. The CDR3 has 15 residues. CDR3 bases: TGCGCCAGCAGCCAACACCGACAGGGGGACTATGGCTACACCTTC. It encodes CASSQHRQGDYGYTF.

The chain has TRBV15 and TRBJ1-1; D is undetermined. This CDR3 has 14 amino acids. V was clipped by 1 base and J by 5 bases, with 11 bases between them. Germline V gives CDR1 LNHNV, CDR2 YYDKDF (reference sequence). CDR3 nucleotide sequence: TGTGCCACCAGCAGAGCCACGGTTTCGACTGAAGCTTTCTTT. As protein: CATSRATVSTEAFF.

V usage is TRBV5-1 and J usage is TRBJ2-5; a possible D gene is TRBD1 (5 bases). V was clipped by 0 bases and J by 4 bases, with 7 bases between them. This CDR3 is 13 amino acids long. Germline V gene data show CDR1 as SGHRS and CDR2 as YFSETQ. CDR3 nucleotides: TGCGCCAGCAGCTTGGACAGGTTAGAGACCCAGTACTTC. This sequence encodes CASSLDRLETQYF.

In this sample, this clone turned up once. The V and J genes are TRBV12-3 or TRBV12-4 and TRBJ2-2, with D tentatively TRBD1 (6 bases). CDR3 size: 13 residues. The V and J ends lost 5 bases and 4 bases respectively, with 8 bases between them. CDR3 region: CASSRQVTGELFF. Written as DNA, the CDR3 is TGTGCCAGCAGTCGACAGGTCACCGGGGAGCTGTTTTTT.

The chain employs TRBV5-1 and TRBJ2-2; D uncertain. Germline V gene lookup returns CDR1 SGHRS and CDR2 YFSETQ. CDR3 length: 15 residues. V shed 0 bases and J shed 2 bases, with 8 bases lying between them. In DNA form, the CDR3 reads TGCGCCAGCAGCTTGGTTTACACCAACACCGGGGAGCTGTTTTTT. Protein sequence: CASSLVYTNTGELFF.

This rearrangement joins TRBV20-1 to TRBJ2-1; D might be TRBD1 (5 bases). Per germline, CDR1 DFQATT and CDR2 SNEGSKA (reference sequence). The V and J ends lost 3 bases and 2 bases respectively, with 11 bases between them. CDR3 length: 14 amino acids. In DNA, the CDR3 is TGCAGTGCTAGTTGGGGCCCGACCTACAATGAGCAGTTCTTC. It is translated as CSASWGPTYNEQFF.

The gene calls are TRBV25-1 and TRBJ2-3; 11 nucleotides match TRBD2. Germline V gene lookup returns CDR1 MGHDK and CDR2 SYGVNS. The trim removed 2 bases at V and 2 bases at J, leaving 3 bases unmatched. The CDR3 covers 16 residues. The CDR3 bases are TGTGCCAGCAGTGAAGGGACTAGCGGCCACACAGATACGCAGTATTTT. It encodes CASSEGTSGHTDTQYF. Using reference TRBV25-1 and TRBJ2-3 for the parts outside the CDR3, the full variable domain is EADIYQTPRYLVIGTGKKITLECSQTMGHDKMYWYQQDPGMELHLIHYSYGVNSTEKGDLSSESTVSRIRTEHFPLTLESARPSHTSQYLCASSEGTSGHTDTQYFGPGTRLTVL.

This chain connects TRBV3-1 (or the pseudogene TRBV3-2) to TRBJ2-3; D is possibly TRBD2 (5 bases). The length of the CDR3 is 16 residues. Germline CDR1 is LGHDT and CDR2 is YNNKEL (reference sequence). Deletions cut 2 bases from V and 1 base from J, with 13 bases between. In DNA form, the CDR3 reads TGTGCCAGCAGCCAATGGAAGATGGAGGGCACAGATACGCAGTATTTT. Translating it yields CASSQWKMEGTDTQYF.

The rearrangement links TRBV11-3 to TRBJ1-3; no clear D gene. The germline CDR1 and CDR2 sequences are SGHNT and YENEEA. There are 20 residues in the CDR3. Trimming stripped 0 bases from V and 0 bases from J, with 21 bases between. DNA of the CDR3: TGTGCCAGCAGCTTAGATCGGGAAGATATACCTCCTAGCTCTGGAAACACCATATATTTT. It yields the protein CASSLDREDIPPSSGNTIYF. Based on the CDR3 plus reference TRBV11-3 and TRBJ1-3, the full variable domain is EAGVVQSPRYKIIEKKQPVAFWCNPISGHNTLYWYLQNLGQGPELLIRYENEEAVDDSQLPKDRFSAERLKGVDSTLKIQPAELGDSAVYLCASSLDREDIPPSSGNTIYFGEGSWLTVV.

The chain links TRBV28 to TRBJ1-5; D is unclear. V was cut by 4 bases and J by 4 bases, with 8 bases left in between. This CDR3 is 13 amino acids long. In germline, CDR1 is MDHEN, CDR2 SYDVKM. CDR3 in DNA: TGTGCCAGCAGTTGGCAGCCTAATCAGCCCCAGCATTTT. This encodes CASSWQPNQPQHF. Complete variable domain (other parts from reference TRBV28 and TRBJ1-5): DVKVTQSSRYLVKRTGEKVFLECVQDMDHENMFWYRQDPGLGLRLIYFSYDVKMKEKGDIPEGYSVSREKKERFSLILESASTNQTSMYLCASSWQPNQPQHFGDGTRLSIL.

V gene TRBV28 combines with J gene TRBJ2-7; D is possibly TRBD1 (6 bases). The CDR3 runs to 17 residues. Germline values: CDR1 MDHEN, CDR2 SYDVKM. V dropped 3 bases and J dropped 2 bases, with 20 bases sitting between them. The DNA for the CDR3 is TGTGCCAGCAGTTTTGCTCCCTCTGGACAGTTTCCCTACGAGCAGTACTTC. Translating it yields CASSFAPSGQFPYEQYF.

This chain uses TRBV15 with TRBJ2-7, with D perhaps TRBD2 (6 bases). Germline V gene sequence: CDR1 LNHNV, CDR2 YYDKDF (reference sequence). The CDR3 has 15 residues. The V and J ends lost 3 bases and 2 bases respectively, with 14 bases between them. This CDR3 reads CATSRGRRLTYEQYF. The DNA of the CDR3 is TGTGCCACCAGCAGGGGGAGGCGACTAACCTACGAGCAGTACTTC.

The CDR3 DNA reads as TGTGCCAGCAGCAGCCGGACTAGCGGCCCCTACGAGCAGTACTTC. Translation: CASSSRTSGPYEQYF. The chain recombines TRBV5-4 with TRBJ2-7; 10 bases line up with TRBD2. V lost 4 bases, J lost 2 bases, and 6 bases stayed unmatched. Germline V gives CDR1 SGHNT, CDR2 YYREEE (reference sequence). The CDR3 length is 15 residues.

The chain couples TRBV4-2 to TRBJ1-1; tentatively, D is TRBD1 (5 bases). CDR3 length: 15 amino acids. V was cut by 0 bases and J by 4 bases, with 12 bases left in between. Germline assignment: CDR1 LGHNA and CDR2 YNFKEQ. This CDR3 is CASSQDGGEGTEAFF. The DNA of the CDR3 is TGTGCCAGCAGCCAAGATGGAGGGGAGGGCACTGAAGCTTTCTTT.

V and J are TRBV11-2 and TRBJ1-1; D gene uncertain. Trimming pared 7 bases from V and 4 bases from J, leaving 19 bases between. The germline CDR1 and CDR2 sequences are SGHAT and FQNNGV. The CDR3 runs to 15 residues. CDR3 sequence (DNA): TGTGCCAGCACCTTGGCGAGATCTCTAGGCACTGAAGCTTTCTTT. It yields the protein CASTLARSLGTEAFF. The complete variable domain, with remaining parts taken from reference TRBV11-2 and TRBJ1-1, reads EAGVAQSPRYKIIEKRQSVAFWCNPISGHATLYWYQQILGQGPKLLIQFQNNGVVDDSQLPKDRFSAERLKGVDSTLKIQPAKLEDSAVYLCASTLARSLGTEAFFGQGTRLTVV.

The CDR3: CASSLSEGSNTEAFF. The CDR3 DNA sequence: TGTGCCAGCAGCTTATCCGAGGGTTCGAACACTGAAGCTTTCTTT. J is TRBJ1-1 and V is TRBV11-2; D gene unclear. Germline V CDR1 and CDR2: SGHAT, FQNNGV. The CDR3 is 15 residues long. V was shortened by 2 bases and J by 1 base, with 11 bases between the two germline ends.

The chain recombines TRBV2 with TRBJ1-3, with a weak D call TRBD1 (5 bases). Per the germline V gene, CDR1 is SNHLY and CDR2 is FYNNEI. Trimming left V 4 bases short and J 0 bases short, with 13 bases between. The CDR3 sequence is 16 residues long. DNA for the CDR3: TGTGCCAGCAGTGGGGACCGGGCGTCCTCTGGAAACACCATATATTTT. Its protein product is CASSGDRASSGNTIYF. Combining the CDR3 with reference TRBV2 and TRBJ1-3 gives the whole variable domain EPEVTQTPSHQVTQMGQEVILRCVPISNHLYFYWYRQILGQKVEFLVSFYNNEISEKSEIFDDQFSVERPDGSNFTLKIRSTKLEDSAMYFCASSGDRASSGNTIYFGEGSWLTVV.

This clone was counted only a few times. The V call is TRBV28, the J call TRBJ1-6, with 7 bases lining up with TRBD1. CDR1 is MDHEN and CDR2 is SYDVKM in the germline V gene. V shed 2 bases, J shed 9 bases, and the junction held 7 bases outside the gene matches. This CDR3 has 15 amino acids. The CDR3 DNA is TGTGCCAGCAGTTTAGGGGACAGTACGGGTTCACCCCTCCACTTT. Encoded protein: CASSLGDSTGSPLHF.

The rearrangement links TRBV5-6 to TRBJ1-2, with a weak D call TRBD1 (5 bases). Germline V gives CDR1 SGHDT, CDR2 YYEEEE. CDR3 length equals 12 residues. The V gene lost 2 bases and the J gene lost 9 bases, with 11 bases spanning the gap. For the CDR3, the DNA is TGTGCCAGCAGCTTTGGGGGAGGACGCTACACCTTC. It yields the protein CASSFGGGRYTF. The full variable domain, with the rest looked up from reference TRBV5-6 and TRBJ1-2, is DAGVTQSPTHLIKTRGQQVTLRCSPKSGHDTVSWYQQALGQGPQFIFQYYEEEERQRGNFPDRFSGHQFPNYSSELNVNALLLGDSALYLCASSFGGGRYTFGSGTRLTVV.

The chain uses TRBV6-5 and TRBJ1-6; possibly TRBD1 for D (5 bases). This CDR3 spans 13 amino acids. Per germline, CDR1 MNHEY and CDR2 SVGAGI. Trimming cost V 2 bases and J 9 bases, with 8 bases left between them. This CDR3 reads CASSYAGVSPLHF. The CDR3 coding sequence is TGTGCCAGCAGTTACGCGGGGGTTTCACCCCTCCACTTT.

V gene TRBV19 combines with J gene TRBJ1-2; D gene unclear. V was clipped by 6 bases and J by 6 bases, with 17 bases between them. The CDR3 has 14 residues. Germline V gene lookup returns CDR1 LNHDA and CDR2 SQIVND (reference sequence). The CDR3 DNA sequence: TGTGCCAGTAGGGGAGACGTGGGAACTGATGGCTACACCTTC. It codes for CASRGDVGTDGYTF. The full variable domain, its missing parts supplied by reference TRBV19 and TRBJ1-2, is DGGITQSPKYLFRKEGQNVTLSCEQNLNHDAMYWYRQDPGQGLRLIYYSQIVNDFQKGDIAEGYSVSREKKESFPLTVTSAQKNPTAFYLCASRGDVGTDGYTFGSGTRLTVV.

The chain combines TRBV18 with TRBJ1-6; 7 bases agree with TRBD1. Germline V lookup: CDR1 KGHSH, CDR2 LQKENI. The CDR3 is made up of 15 amino acids. Trimming at V came to 6 bases and at J to 7 bases, leaving 9 bases not matched to a gene. DNA for the CDR3: TGTGCCAGCTCCAGAGACAGGGTGGAGAATTCACCCCTCCACTTT. The encoded protein is CASSRDRVENSPLHF.